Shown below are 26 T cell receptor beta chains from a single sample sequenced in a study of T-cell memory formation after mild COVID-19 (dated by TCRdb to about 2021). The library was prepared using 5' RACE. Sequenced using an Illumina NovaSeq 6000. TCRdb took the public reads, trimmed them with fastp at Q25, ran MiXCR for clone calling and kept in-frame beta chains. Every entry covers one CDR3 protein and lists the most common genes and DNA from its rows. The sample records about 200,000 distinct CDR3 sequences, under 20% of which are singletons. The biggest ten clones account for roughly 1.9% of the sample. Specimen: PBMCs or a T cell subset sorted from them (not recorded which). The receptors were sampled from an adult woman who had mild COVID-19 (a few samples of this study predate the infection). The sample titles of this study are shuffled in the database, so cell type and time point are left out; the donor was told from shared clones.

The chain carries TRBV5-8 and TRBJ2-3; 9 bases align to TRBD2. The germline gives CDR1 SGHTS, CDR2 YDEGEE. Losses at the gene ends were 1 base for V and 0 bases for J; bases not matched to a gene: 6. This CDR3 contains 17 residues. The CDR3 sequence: CASSLYLAGMSTDTQYF. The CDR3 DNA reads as TGTGCCAGCAGCTTGTATCTAGCGGGGATGAGCACAGATACGCAGTATTTT.

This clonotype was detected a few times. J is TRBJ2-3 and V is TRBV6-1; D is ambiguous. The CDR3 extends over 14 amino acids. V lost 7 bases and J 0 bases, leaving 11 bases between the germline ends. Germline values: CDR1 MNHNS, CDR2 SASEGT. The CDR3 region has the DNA TGTGCCAGCAAAAGGCACACTAGCACAGATACGCAGTATTTT. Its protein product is CASKRHTSTDTQYF.

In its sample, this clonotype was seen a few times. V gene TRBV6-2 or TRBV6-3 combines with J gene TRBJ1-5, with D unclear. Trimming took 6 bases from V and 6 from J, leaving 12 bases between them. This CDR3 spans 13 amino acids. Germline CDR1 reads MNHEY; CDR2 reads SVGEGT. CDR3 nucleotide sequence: TGTGCCAGCAGGGCAGCATCGAGTCAGCCCCAGCATTTT. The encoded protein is CASRAASSQPQHF.

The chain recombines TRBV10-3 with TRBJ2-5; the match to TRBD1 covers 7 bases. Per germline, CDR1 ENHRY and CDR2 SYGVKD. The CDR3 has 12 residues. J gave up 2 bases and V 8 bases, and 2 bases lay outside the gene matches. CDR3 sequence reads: CAIGQAQETQYF. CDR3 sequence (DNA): TGTGCCATCGGACAGGCACAAGAGACCCAGTACTTC.

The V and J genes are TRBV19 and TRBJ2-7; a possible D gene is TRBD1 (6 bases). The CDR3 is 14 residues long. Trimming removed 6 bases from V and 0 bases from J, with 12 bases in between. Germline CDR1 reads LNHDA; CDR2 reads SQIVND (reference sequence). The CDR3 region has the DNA TGTGCCAGTAGCGACAGGACCCCCTCCTACGAGCAGTACTTC. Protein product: CASSDRTPSYEQYF. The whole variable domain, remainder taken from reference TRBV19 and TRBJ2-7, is DGGITQSPKYLFRKEGQNVTLSCEQNLNHDAMYWYRQDPGQGLRLIYYSQIVNDFQKGDIAEGYSVSREKKESFPLTVTSAQKNPTAFYLCASSDRTPSYEQYFGPGTRLTVT.

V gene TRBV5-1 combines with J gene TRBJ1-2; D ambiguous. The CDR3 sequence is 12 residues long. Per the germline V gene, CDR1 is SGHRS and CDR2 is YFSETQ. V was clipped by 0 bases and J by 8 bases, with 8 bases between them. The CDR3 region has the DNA TGCGCCAGCAGCTTGGACCTCTTCGGCTACACCTTC. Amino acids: CASSLDLFGYTF.

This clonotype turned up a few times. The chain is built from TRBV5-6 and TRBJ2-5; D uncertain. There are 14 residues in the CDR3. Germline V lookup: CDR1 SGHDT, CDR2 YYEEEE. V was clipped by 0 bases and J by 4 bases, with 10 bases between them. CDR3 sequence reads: CASSLVPIGETQYF. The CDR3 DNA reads TGTGCCAGCAGCTTGGTTCCGATTGGAGAGACCCAGTACTTC.

CDR3 protein: CATSDPTGGRSNIQYF. The CDR3 nucleotides are TGTGCCACCAGTGACCCGACAGGGGGCAGGAGTAACATTCAGTACTTC. The chain links TRBV24-1 to TRBJ2-4; 10 bases agree with TRBD1. The CDR3 is 16 residues long. Looked up from germline, CDR1 is KGHDR and CDR2 is SFDVKD. V shed 4 bases, J shed 7 bases, and the junction held 9 bases outside the gene matches.

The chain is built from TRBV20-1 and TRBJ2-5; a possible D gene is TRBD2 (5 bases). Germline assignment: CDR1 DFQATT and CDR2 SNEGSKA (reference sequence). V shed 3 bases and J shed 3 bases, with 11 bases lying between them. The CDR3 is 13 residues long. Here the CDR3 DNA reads TGCAGTGCTAGGGCGGACGGGGAAGAGACCCAGTACTTC. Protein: CSARADGEETQYF.

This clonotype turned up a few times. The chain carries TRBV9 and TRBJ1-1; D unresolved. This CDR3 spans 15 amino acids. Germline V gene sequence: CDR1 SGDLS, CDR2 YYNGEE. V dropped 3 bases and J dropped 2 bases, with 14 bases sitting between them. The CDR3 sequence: CASSDRPGSNTEAFF. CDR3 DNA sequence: TGTGCCAGCAGCGATCGCCCCGGCAGCAACACTGAAGCTTTCTTT.

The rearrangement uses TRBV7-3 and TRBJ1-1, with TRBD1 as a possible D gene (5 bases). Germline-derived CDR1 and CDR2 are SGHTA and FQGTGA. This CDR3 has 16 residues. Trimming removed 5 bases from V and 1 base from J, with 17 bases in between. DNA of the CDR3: TGTGCCAGCAGCCCGAGTCCCAGGGCCCCGAACACTGAAGCTTTCTTT. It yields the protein CASSPSPRAPNTEAFF.

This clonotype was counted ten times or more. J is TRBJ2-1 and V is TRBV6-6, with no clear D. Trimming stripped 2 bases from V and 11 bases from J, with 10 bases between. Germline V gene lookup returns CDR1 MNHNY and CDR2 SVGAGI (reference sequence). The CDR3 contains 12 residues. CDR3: CASSYEWAQQFF. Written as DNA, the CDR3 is TGTGCCAGCAGTTACGAGTGGGCTCAGCAGTTCTTC.

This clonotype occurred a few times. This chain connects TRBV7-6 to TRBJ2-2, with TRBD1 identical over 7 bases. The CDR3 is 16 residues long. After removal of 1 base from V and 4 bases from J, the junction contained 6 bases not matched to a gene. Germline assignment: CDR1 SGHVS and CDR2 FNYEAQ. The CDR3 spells CASSLGGQGVTGELFF. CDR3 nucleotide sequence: TGTGCCAGCAGCTTAGGAGGGCAGGGGGTCACCGGGGAGCTGTTTTTT.

The chain's CDR3 is CASRPEWGADEQYF. The CDR3 coding sequence is TGCGCCAGCAGACCCGAGTGGGGTGCCGACGAGCAGTACTTC. V gene TRBV5-1 combines with J gene TRBJ2-7; D is unresolved. Germline-derived CDR1 and CDR2 are SGHRS and YFSETQ. Between the trimmed V and J ends, which lost 5 bases and 5 bases, there was a span of 17 bases. The CDR3 consists of 14 residues.

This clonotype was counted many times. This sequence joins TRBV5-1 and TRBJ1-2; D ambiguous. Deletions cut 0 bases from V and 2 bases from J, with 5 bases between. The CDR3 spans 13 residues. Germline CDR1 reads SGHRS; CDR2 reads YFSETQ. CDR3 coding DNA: TGCGCCAGCAGCTTGGATAGCAACTATGGCTACACCTTC. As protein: CASSLDSNYGYTF.

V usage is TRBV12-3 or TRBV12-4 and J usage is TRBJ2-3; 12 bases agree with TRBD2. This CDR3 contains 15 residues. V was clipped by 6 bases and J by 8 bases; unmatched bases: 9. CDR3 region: CASSPGPSGGGTQYF. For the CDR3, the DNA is TGTGCCAGCAGCCCGGGACCTAGCGGGGGGGGTACGCAGTATTTT.

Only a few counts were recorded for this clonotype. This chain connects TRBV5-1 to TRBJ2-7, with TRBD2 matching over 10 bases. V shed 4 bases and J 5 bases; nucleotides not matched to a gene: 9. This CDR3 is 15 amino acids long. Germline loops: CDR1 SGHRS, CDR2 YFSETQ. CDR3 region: CASSPRLAGQNEQYF. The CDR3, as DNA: TGCGCCAGCAGCCCAAGACTAGCGGGCCAGAACGAGCAGTACTTC.

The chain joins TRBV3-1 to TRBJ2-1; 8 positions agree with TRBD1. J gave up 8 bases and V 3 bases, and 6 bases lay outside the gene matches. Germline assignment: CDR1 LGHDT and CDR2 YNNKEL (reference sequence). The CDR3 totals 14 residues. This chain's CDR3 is CASSHLSTGDEQFF. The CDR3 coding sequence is TGTGCCAGCAGCCATCTCTCGACAGGGGATGAGCAGTTCTTC.

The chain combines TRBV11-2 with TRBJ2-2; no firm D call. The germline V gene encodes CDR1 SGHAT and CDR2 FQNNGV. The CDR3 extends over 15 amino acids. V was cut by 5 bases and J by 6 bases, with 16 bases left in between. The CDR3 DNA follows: TGTGCCAGCAGCCCCCAGATAAACGCCGCCGGGGAGCTGTTTTTT. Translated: CASSPQINAAGELFF.

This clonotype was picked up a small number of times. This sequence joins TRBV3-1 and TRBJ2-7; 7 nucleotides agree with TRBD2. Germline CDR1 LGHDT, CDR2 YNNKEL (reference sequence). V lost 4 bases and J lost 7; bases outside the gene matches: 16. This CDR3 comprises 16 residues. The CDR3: CASSPWEGSRYEEQYF. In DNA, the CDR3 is TGTGCCAGCAGCCCTTGGGAGGGGAGCCGCTACGAAGAGCAGTACTTC.

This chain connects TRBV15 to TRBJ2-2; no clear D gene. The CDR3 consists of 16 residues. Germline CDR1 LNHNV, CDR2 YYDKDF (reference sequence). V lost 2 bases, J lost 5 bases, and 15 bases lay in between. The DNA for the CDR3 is TGTGCCACCAGCAGACCCCTCGTTTCCGGGACCGGGGAGCTGTTTTTT. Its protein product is CATSRPLVSGTGELFF. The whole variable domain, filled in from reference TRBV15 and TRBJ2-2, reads DAMVIQNPRYQVTQFGKPVTLSCSQTLNHNVMYWYQQKSSQAPKLLFHYYDKDFNNEADTPDNFQSRRPNTSFCFLDIRSPGLGDTAMYLCATSRPLVSGTGELFFGEGSRLTVL.

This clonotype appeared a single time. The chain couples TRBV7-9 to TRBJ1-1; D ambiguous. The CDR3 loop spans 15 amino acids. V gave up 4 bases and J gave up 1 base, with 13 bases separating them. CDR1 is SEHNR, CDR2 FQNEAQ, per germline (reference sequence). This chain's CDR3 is CASSSRVGGNTEAFF. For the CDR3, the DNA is TGTGCCAGCAGCTCCCGGGTGGGAGGGAACACTGAAGCTTTCTTT.

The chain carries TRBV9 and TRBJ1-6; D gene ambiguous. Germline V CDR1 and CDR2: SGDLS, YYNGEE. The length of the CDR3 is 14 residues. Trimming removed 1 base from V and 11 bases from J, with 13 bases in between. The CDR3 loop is CASSVNSAKAPLHF. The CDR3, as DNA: TGTGCCAGCAGCGTAAACTCCGCGAAGGCACCCCTCCACTTT. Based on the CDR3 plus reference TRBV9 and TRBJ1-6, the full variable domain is DSGVTQTPKHLITATGQRVTLRCSPRSGDLSVYWYQQSLDQGLQFLIQYYNGEERAKGNILERFSAQQFPDLHSELNLSSLELGDSALYFCASSVNSAKAPLHFGNGTRLTVT.

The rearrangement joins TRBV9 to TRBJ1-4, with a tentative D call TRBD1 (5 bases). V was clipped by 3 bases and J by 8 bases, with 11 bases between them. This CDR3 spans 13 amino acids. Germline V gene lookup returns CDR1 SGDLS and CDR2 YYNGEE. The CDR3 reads CASSAGRAEKLFF. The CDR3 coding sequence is TGTGCCAGCAGCGCGGGACGGGCAGAAAAACTGTTTTTT.

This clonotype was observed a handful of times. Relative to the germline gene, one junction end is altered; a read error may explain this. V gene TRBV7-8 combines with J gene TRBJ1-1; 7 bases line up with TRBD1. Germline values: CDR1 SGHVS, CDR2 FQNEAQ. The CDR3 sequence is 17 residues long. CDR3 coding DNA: TGTGCCAGCAGCTTAGCCACGCCCCACAGGGGACGGGCAGTTTTGGGATTT. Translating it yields CASSLATPHRGRAVLGF.

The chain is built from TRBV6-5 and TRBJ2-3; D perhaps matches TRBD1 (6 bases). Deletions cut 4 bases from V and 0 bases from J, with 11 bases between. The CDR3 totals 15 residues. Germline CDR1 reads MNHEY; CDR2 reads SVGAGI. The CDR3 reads CASSSTRGSTDTQYF. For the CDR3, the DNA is TGTGCCAGCAGTTCGACGAGGGGGAGCACAGATACGCAGTATTTT.